This T cell receptor beta chain stems from a study of early T cells in non-severe SARS-CoV-2 infection. CDR1 is MNHEY, CDR2 SVGAGI, per germline. The CDR3 is 13 residues long. The V and J ends lost 2 bases and 6 bases, in that order; junction bases with no gene match: 4. TCRdb recomputed calls from the 5' RACE reads with MiXCR, one row per CDR3 protein. The sample includes about 33,000 distinct CDR3 sequences, approximately 5% of them seen just once. The receptor was derived from an adult who was a healthcare worker with PCR-confirmed SARS-CoV-2 infection or an uninfected control (not recorded which). The V and J genes are TRBV6-5 and TRBJ2-7, with 7 bases lining up with TRBD2. What was sequenced was whole blood. CDR3 region: CASSYGRASEQYF. In DNA, the CDR3 is TGTGCCAGCAGTTACGGGAGGGCCTCCGAGCAGTACTTC.